This TCR beta chain was identified in a study of beta chain features in type 1 diabetes. With regard to this clone: The antigen is unknown.

Every isolated RNA sample was fully reverse transcribed, so sequencing captured expressed TCRB transcripts. The table came from immunoSEQ multiplex PCR; TCRdb's copy has only in-frame clones and leaves some out. The table records under 200,000 clones, around 8.4% of them present only once. Whole-study findings and limits: Within each of all four CD4+ subsets, Type 1 diabetes patients had TCRB CDR3s that were moderately but significantly shorter.

This TCR was sampled from a woman between 18 and 29 years old with type 1 diabetes. The sequenced material came from central memory CD4+ T cells from blood.

CDR3: CSVGEGMNTEAFF. CDR3 DNA sequence: TGCAGCGTTGGGGAGGGGATGAACACTGAAGCTTTCTTT. V usage is TRBV29-1 and J usage is TRBJ1-1; perhaps TRBD1 as D (5 bases). The CDR3 is 13 amino acids. CDR1 and CDR2 (germline): SQVTM, ANQGSEA. Trimming removed 4 bases at V and 0 bases at J, with 9 bases between.